The TCR beta chain described here comes from a study of T cells in Graves' hyperthyroidism and ophthalmopathy. As for the study in general: Peripheral blood was taken when the disease was first diagnosed, before any treatment began.

Amplification of TCR beta CDR3 regions was performed using RNA transcripts as template. The study used the HTBI primer set for a first-round RT-PCR of the TCR CDR3. TCRdb reanalysed the multiplex PCR reads using MiXCR and keeps one entry per CDR3 protein. The table includes about 300,000 distinct CDR3 sequences, roughly 19% detected once. This CDR3 contains 10 residues. Germline V gives CDR1 LGHNT, CDR2 FRNRAP. The V gene lost 7 bases and the J gene lost 8 bases, with 8 bases spanning the gap. Ophthalmopathy patients showed a Clinical Activity Score of at least 3, NOSPECS grade of at least 4 and duration under 3 months. This clonotype was seen at least ten times. What it binds is unknown. The study, taken as a whole, reports: Expanded thyroid clonotypes (above 0.001) were mostly also found in blood.

The specimen sequenced was blood. The chain links TRBV12-5 to TRBJ1-1; unclear D gene. The receptor comes from a man in his fifties or sixties with Graves' ophthalmopathy. This CDR3 reads CASVQIEAFF. The DNA for the CDR3 is TGTGCTAGTGTGCAGATCGAAGCTTTCTTT.